This T cell receptor beta chain is drawn from a study of blood T cell repertoires in COVID-19. Study background: There were acute and convalescent COVID-19 samples, and they came from the United States, Italy and Spain. PBMCs, B-cell-depleted T cells, or T cells provided the cDNA or gDNA that made up the material.

The CDR3 spans 17 residues. Germline CDR1 reads SGHAT; CDR2 reads FQNNGV. The V and J ends lost 2 bases and 0 bases respectively, with 13 bases between them. In the original workflow: Estimation of nucleated cell counts was performed using reference gene primer amplification. Here immunoSEQ multiplex PCR was the method, and the copy in TCRdb shows in-frame clones only, minus some. V and J calls plus clone size are reproduced from that table; the DNA served to infer D and trimming. The data contain approximately 260,000 clones, 89% of them singletons. This clonotype originated in a middle-aged woman who had recovered from COVID-19. The chain couples TRBV11-2 to TRBJ1-4; D ambiguous. What was sequenced was peripheral blood. The CDR3 DNA reads TGTGCCAGCAGCTTAAATGAGGAAAAGGCAACTAATGAAAAACTGTTTTTT. This gives the protein CASSLNEEKATNEKLFF.